Included here is one T cell receptor beta chain sequence, with context. The CDR3 has 16 residues. CDR1 and CDR2 (germline): MNHNS, SASEGT. Trimming cost V 2 bases and J 5 bases; bases outside gene matches: 11. The data derive from a study of blood T cell repertoires in COVID-19. Sequenced by immunoSEQ multiplex PCR; TCRdb stores in-frame clones only, minus some. The sample consists of roughly 180,000 clones, over 80% of them appearing once. Cohorts were based on clinical histories the participants reported. The receptor comes from a woman between 50 and 59 years old who had recovered from COVID-19. This rearrangement joins TRBV6-1 to TRBJ1-2, with 7 bases identical to TRBD1. Sequences were obtained from PBMCs or T cells enriched from blood (not recorded which). The CDR3 DNA follows: TGTGCCAGCAGTGAAAGGGACAGCCTTAACCTTTATGGCTACACCTTC. This gives the protein CASSERDSLNLYGYTF.